Following are 25 T cell receptor beta chains from one sample sequenced in a study of kidney transplant recipient with SARS-CoV-2 infection. One entry per CDR3 protein results from TCRdb running MiXCR on the reads. The sample includes about 240,000 distinct CDR3 sequences, 29% of them seen just once. The input for sequencing was a blood sample, taken at baseline and between days 110 and 120 from a kidney transplant recipient. These receptors all come from a male patient aged 25-45 years who had COVID-19 and was a kidney transplant recipient. Some T cells may arise from the graft donor.

This clonotype was seen many times. The CDR3 nucleotides are TGTGCCAGTAGTATCTCCGGCTACACTGAAGCTTTCTTT. Translated: CASSISGYTEAFF. The chain links TRBV19 to TRBJ1-1; no clear D gene. This CDR3 spans 13 amino acids. CDR1 and CDR2 from the germline V gene are LNHDA and SQIVND (reference sequence). Trimming removed 3 bases at V and 3 bases at J, with 8 bases between. The full variable domain, with the rest looked up from reference TRBV19 and TRBJ1-1, is DGGITQSPKYLFRKEGQNVTLSCEQNLNHDAMYWYRQDPGQGLRLIYYSQIVNDFQKGDIAEGYSVSREKKESFPLTVTSAQKNPTAFYLCASSISGYTEAFFGQGTRLTVV.

This clonotype came up many times. This rearrangement joins TRBV12-5 to TRBJ2-2; D uncertain. CDR1 is LGHNT and CDR2 is FRNRAP in the germline V gene. Deletions cut 0 bases from V and 2 bases from J, with 10 bases between. The CDR3 has 16 residues. The CDR3 spells CASGLVLTANTGELFF. CDR3 nucleotide sequence: TGTGCTAGTGGTTTGGTACTAACAGCTAACACCGGGGAGCTGTTTTTT. Together with reference TRBV12-5 and TRBJ2-2, the CDR3 gives the full variable domain: DARVTQTPRHKVTEMGQEVTMRCQPILGHNTVFWYRQTMMQGLELLAYFRNRAPLDDSGMPKDRFSAEMPDATLATLKIQPSEPRDSAVYFCASGLVLTANTGELFFGEGSRLTVL.

On this clonotype: It may be a read error: a sequence one base away is much more abundant. The conserved final phenylalanine or tryptophan is absent from the CDR3, which likely points to a read error. The chain recombines TRBV24-1 with TRBJ2-7; 8 bases agree with TRBD1. The CDR3 extends over 13 amino acids. With V trimmed by 7 bases and J by 1 base, 2 bases remained unmatched. Germline CDR1 is KGHDR and CDR2 is SFDVKD. The chain's CDR3 is CATRRDRSYEQYL. The CDR3 DNA follows: TGTGCCACCAGACGGGACAGGTCCTACGAGCAGTACCTC.

This clonotype has a count of ten or more. CDR3 sequence (DNA): TGTGGCAGTCATGACACTGATAGCCGAAAGACCTATGGCTACACCTTC. It codes for CGSHDTDSRKTYGYTF. V and J are TRBV8-2 and TRBJ1-2. TRBV8-2 corresponds to a pseudogene. The CDR3 covers 16 residues.

Of note for this clonotype: A much larger clone lies a single base off, so this may be a read error. The rearrangement uses TRBV19 and TRBJ1-2; D is undetermined. The CDR3 spans 17 residues. Per germline, CDR1 LNHDA and CDR2 SQIVND (reference sequence). Trimming took off 5 bases at V and 4 bases at J, with 23 bases between the two ends. The CDR3 loop reads CASSDYLTNRKTYGYTF. CDR3 DNA: TGTGCCAGTAGTGACTACTTGACAAATCGAAAGACCTATGGCTACACCTTC.

This clonotype appeared many times. The chain links TRBV12-3 or TRBV12-4 to TRBJ2-1; 8 bases are shared with TRBD2. The CDR3 is made up of 14 amino acids. The V segment lost 2 bases and the J segment 4 bases; nucleotides outside the gene matches: 1. The CDR3 coding sequence is TGTGCCAGCAGTTTACCGGGAGGGTACAATGAGCAGTTCTTC. Its translation is CASSLPGGYNEQFF.

This clonotype turned up a few times. The chain employs TRBV20-1 and TRBJ2-6; D possibly corresponds to TRBD1 (5 bases). Germline V gene lookup returns CDR1 DFQATT and CDR2 SNEGSKA (reference sequence). V lost 6 bases, J lost 1 base, and 13 bases lay in between. The CDR3 contains 15 residues. The CDR3 sequence is CSARFQGSGANVLTF. The DNA for the CDR3 is TGCAGTGCCAGGTTTCAGGGATCTGGGGCCAACGTCCTGACTTTC.

This rearrangement joins TRBV19 to TRBJ2-7, with D perhaps being TRBD1 or TRBD2 (5 bases each). From germline, CDR1 is LNHDA and CDR2 SQIVND (reference sequence). The CDR3 runs 15 residues. V lost 6 bases and J 2 bases, leaving 17 bases between the germline ends. The CDR3 spells CASSAPGPQAYEQYF. The DNA of the CDR3 is TGTGCCAGTAGCGCCCCGGGACCCCAGGCCTACGAGCAGTACTTC.

In this sample, this clonotype turned up once. This may arise from a read error, as a much more abundant clone is one base away. The CDR3: CASGQEIPGPPNNF. The CDR3 DNA sequence: TGCGCCAGCGGCCAAGAGATTCCAGGCCCCCCTAATAACTTC. This sequence joins TRBV4-3 and TRBJ2-7, with D unclear. The CDR3 runs 14 residues. Looked up from germline, CDR1 is LGHNA and CDR2 is YSLEER.

This clonotype turned up a few times. The chain uses TRBV7-9 and TRBJ2-5; 10 bases are a match to TRBD1. V trimming: 3 bases; J trimming: 5 bases; junction bases outside the gene matches: 9. This CDR3 has 16 residues. Germline V gives CDR1 SEHNR, CDR2 FQNEAQ (reference sequence). The CDR3 nucleotides read TGTGCCAGCAGCTTTACCGGACAGGGGGGCAGGGAGACCCAGTACTTC. This translates into CASSFTGQGGRETQYF.

This clonotype was counted ten times or more. The chain joins TRBV6-2 or TRBV6-3 to TRBJ2-5; D might be TRBD2 (7 bases). Per germline, CDR1 MNHEY and CDR2 SVGEGT. Trimming pared 2 bases from V and 5 bases from J, leaving 33 bases between. CDR3 length: 21 amino acids. The CDR3 is CASSYKAVDRPLTGEGETQYF. Here the CDR3 DNA reads TGTGCCAGCAGTTACAAGGCTGTAGACAGGCCCTTGACGGGGGAGGGGGAGACCCAGTACTTC.

This clonotype was seen many times. The CDR3 is CATSIKNSTRKTYGYTF. The CDR3 DNA reads TGTGCCACCAGTATAAAGAATAGTACCAGAAAGACCTATGGCTACACCTTC. The chain uses TRBV24-1 and TRBJ1-2; D is unclear. The V end was cut by 6 bases, the J end by 4 bases, with 23 bases between. The V gene's germline CDR1 is KGHDR and CDR2 SFDVKD. The CDR3 covers 17 residues.

This clonotype was recorded at least ten times. The chain employs TRBV11-3 and TRBJ1-2; 7 bases line up with TRBD1. Losses at the gene ends were 1 base for V and 8 bases for J; bases not matched to a gene: 4. Germline V lookup: CDR1 SGHNT, CDR2 YENEEA. The CDR3 runs to 13 residues. CDR3 nucleotides: TGTGCCAGCAGCTTAGGACAGGGAGAGGGCTACACCTTC. Translation gives CASSLGQGEGYTF.

This clonotype was counted ten times or more. The chain employs TRBV7-6 and TRBJ1-1; TRBD1 matches at 8 bases. The CDR3 length is 13 residues. Germline V CDR1 and CDR2: SGHVS, FNYEAQ. The ends lost 6 bases at V and 11 bases at J; junction bases unmatched: 11. The CDR3 reads CASSSLQDRAAFF. DNA for the CDR3: TGTGCCAGCAGTTCTCTACAGGACAGGGCTGCTTTCTTT.

Note on this clonotype: The likely explanation is a read error, given a far larger clone one base away. The chain couples TRBV6-1 to TRBJ2-5; 7 nucleotides line up with TRBD1. TRBJ2-7 matches the DNA end more closely, so the J call is doubtful. CDR1 and CDR2 (germline): MNHNS, SASEGT. The CDR3 sequence is 16 residues long. The CDR3 here is CTSSEQTGLSSYEQYF. The CDR3 DNA reads as TGTACCAGCAGTGAACAGACAGGGTTAAGCTCCTACGAGCAGTACTTC.

As for this clonotype: It differs at one base from a far larger clone, so likely a read error. This rearrangement joins TRBV20-1 to TRBJ2-5, with TRBD2 matching 10 bases. This CDR3 contains 13 residues. Germline-derived CDR1 and CDR2 are DFQATT and SNEGSKA (reference sequence). V dropped 4 bases and J dropped 11; count of bases not matched to a gene: 10. CDR3 residues: CSAILAGEYGQYF. DNA for the CDR3: TGCAGTGCTATCCTAGCGGGAGAATACGGGCAGTACTTC.

This clonotype was detected ten times or more. V is TRBV11-3 and J is TRBJ1-1; weak D call: TRBD1 (6 bases). CDR1 and CDR2 from the germline V gene are SGHNT and YENEEA. Deletions cut 3 bases from V and 3 bases from J, with 26 bases between. The CDR3 contains 19 residues. CDR3 residues: CASSFLTSGGWGLYTEAFF. The DNA for the CDR3 is TGTGCCAGCAGCTTCCTCACGTCGGGGGGCTGGGGACTATACACTGAAGCTTTCTTT.

Note on this clonotype: Just one base apart from a much larger clone, this may be a read error. This CDR3 is missing its conserved last phenylalanine or tryptophan, likely due to a read error. The chain has TRBV23-1 and TRBJ1-1, with D unresolved. TRBV23-1 is filed as an ORF, its function uncertain. CDR3 length: 13 amino acids. The CDR3 DNA is TGCGCCAGCAGTCTCGGTATGAACACTGAGGCTTTCCTT. Its protein is CASSLGMNTEAFL.

This clonotype was counted at least ten times. V gene TRBV8-2 combines with J gene TRBJ1-2. TRBV8-2 is a recognized pseudogene. This CDR3 spans 16 amino acids. In DNA, the CDR3 is TGTGGCAGTCAAAGGATTGATAGCCGAAAGACCTATGGCTACACCTTC. Amino acids: CGSQRIDSRKTYGYTF.

To note about this clonotype: This may arise from a read error, as a much more abundant clone is one base away. The chain joins TRBV5-6 to TRBJ1-2; D might be TRBD1 (6 bases). The germline gives CDR1 SGHDT, CDR2 YYEEEE. Trimming removed 0 bases at V and 9 bases at J, with 9 bases between. The CDR3 is 12 residues long. This chain's CDR3 is CASSLDRDSYTF. The CDR3 DNA sequence: TGTGCCAGCAGCTTGGACAGGGATAGCTACACCTTC. The variable domain in full, completed from reference TRBV5-6 and TRBJ1-2, reads DAGVTQSPTHLIKTRGQQVTLRCSPKSGHDTVSWYQQALGQGPQFIFQYYEEEERQRGNFPDRFSGHQFPNYSSELNVNALLLGDSALYLCASSLDRDSYTFGSGTRLTVV.

Only one count was recorded for this clonotype. This sequence may be a read error, since a much larger clone differs from it by one base. This chain links TRBV6-5 with TRBJ2-5; possibly TRBD1 for D (6 bases). CDR1 and CDR2 from the germline V gene are MNHEY and SVGAGI. Trimming stripped 2 bases from V and 5 bases from J, with 15 bases between. The CDR3 spans 15 residues. Here the CDR3 reads CASSYLWGRGETQYF. CDR3 DNA: TGTGCCAGCAGTTACCTCTGGGGGCGCGGGGAGACCCAGTACTTC.

The chain has TRBV5-1 and TRBJ2-1; TRBD2 agrees at 7 bases. CDR1 SGHRS and CDR2 YFSETQ come from the germline V gene. The CDR3 loop spans 15 amino acids. The trim removed 0 bases at V and 4 bases at J, leaving 4 bases unmatched. The CDR3 coding sequence is TGCGCCAGCAGCTTGGGGCTAGCGGATTACAATGAGCAGTTCTTC. Its protein is CASSLGLADYNEQFF.

In its sample, this clonotype was seen once. A read error may produce the germline difference seen at one junction end. The chain carries TRBV29-1 and TRBJ1-2; D gene ambiguous. The CDR3 runs to 16 residues. The germline gives CDR1 SQVTM, CDR2 ANQGSEA. CDR3 sequence reads: CSVRLALAWKTYGHTF. The CDR3 DNA follows: TGCAGCGTTCGCCTTGCACTAGCATGGAAGACCTATGGCCACACCTTC.

This clonotype was counted between two and nine times. The chain links TRBV6-5 to TRBJ1-1; D gene unclear. V lost 7 bases and J lost 1, with 10 bases in between. The V gene's germline CDR1 is MNHEY and CDR2 SVGAGI. This CDR3 region has 13 residues. In DNA, the CDR3 is TGTGCCAGCAATCGGGAGGGGAACACTGAAGCTTTCTTT. It yields the protein CASNREGNTEAFF.

At least ten counts were recorded for this clonotype. V usage is TRBV11-3 and J usage is TRBJ1-2; no clear D. The CDR3 length is 17 residues. V lost 5 bases and J 4 bases, leaving 23 bases between the germline ends. Germline V gives CDR1 SGHNT, CDR2 YENEEA. The CDR3 loop reads CASSLLYDLGKTYGYTF. The CDR3 bases are TGTGCCAGCAGCCTTCTGTACGATCTCGGAAAGACCTATGGCTACACCTTC.